The entry that follows covers one T cell receptor beta chain sequence. Its antigen is unidentified. The germline gene is not matched at one end of the junction; a read error may be the cause. TCR sequencing used cDNA made by reverse transcription of extracted RNA. Generated by immunoSEQ multiplex PCR, the TCRdb table keeps only in-frame clones and is missing some. The sample has around 190,000 clones, about three fifths seen once. The entry originates in a study of CD8+ T cells in alopecia areata. General study findings and limits: One nonresponder makes the tie between baseline CD8+ expansion and response uncertain. During tofacitinib treatment, many expanded lesional clones remained in scalp and blood. Compared with mice, patients displayed less clear TCR sharing, possibly for HLA-related reasons. The study found tofacitinib significantly decreased scalp clonality and expanded CD8+ clones among the top 100.

Stated treatment: oral pan-JAK inhibitor, 5-10 mg twice daily. The germline V gene encodes CDR1 MDHEN and CDR2 SYDVKM. The CDR3 is 8 amino acids. The sequences come from CD4+ T cells sorted from blood, collected around week 50, from a patient treated with tofacitinib. V gene TRBV28 combines with J gene TRBJ1-2; D is unresolved. The TCR sequence derives from a human donor with alopecia areata. Written as DNA, the CDR3 is TGTGCCAGCAGTTTTGTTTCCTTC. It specifies CASSFVSF.